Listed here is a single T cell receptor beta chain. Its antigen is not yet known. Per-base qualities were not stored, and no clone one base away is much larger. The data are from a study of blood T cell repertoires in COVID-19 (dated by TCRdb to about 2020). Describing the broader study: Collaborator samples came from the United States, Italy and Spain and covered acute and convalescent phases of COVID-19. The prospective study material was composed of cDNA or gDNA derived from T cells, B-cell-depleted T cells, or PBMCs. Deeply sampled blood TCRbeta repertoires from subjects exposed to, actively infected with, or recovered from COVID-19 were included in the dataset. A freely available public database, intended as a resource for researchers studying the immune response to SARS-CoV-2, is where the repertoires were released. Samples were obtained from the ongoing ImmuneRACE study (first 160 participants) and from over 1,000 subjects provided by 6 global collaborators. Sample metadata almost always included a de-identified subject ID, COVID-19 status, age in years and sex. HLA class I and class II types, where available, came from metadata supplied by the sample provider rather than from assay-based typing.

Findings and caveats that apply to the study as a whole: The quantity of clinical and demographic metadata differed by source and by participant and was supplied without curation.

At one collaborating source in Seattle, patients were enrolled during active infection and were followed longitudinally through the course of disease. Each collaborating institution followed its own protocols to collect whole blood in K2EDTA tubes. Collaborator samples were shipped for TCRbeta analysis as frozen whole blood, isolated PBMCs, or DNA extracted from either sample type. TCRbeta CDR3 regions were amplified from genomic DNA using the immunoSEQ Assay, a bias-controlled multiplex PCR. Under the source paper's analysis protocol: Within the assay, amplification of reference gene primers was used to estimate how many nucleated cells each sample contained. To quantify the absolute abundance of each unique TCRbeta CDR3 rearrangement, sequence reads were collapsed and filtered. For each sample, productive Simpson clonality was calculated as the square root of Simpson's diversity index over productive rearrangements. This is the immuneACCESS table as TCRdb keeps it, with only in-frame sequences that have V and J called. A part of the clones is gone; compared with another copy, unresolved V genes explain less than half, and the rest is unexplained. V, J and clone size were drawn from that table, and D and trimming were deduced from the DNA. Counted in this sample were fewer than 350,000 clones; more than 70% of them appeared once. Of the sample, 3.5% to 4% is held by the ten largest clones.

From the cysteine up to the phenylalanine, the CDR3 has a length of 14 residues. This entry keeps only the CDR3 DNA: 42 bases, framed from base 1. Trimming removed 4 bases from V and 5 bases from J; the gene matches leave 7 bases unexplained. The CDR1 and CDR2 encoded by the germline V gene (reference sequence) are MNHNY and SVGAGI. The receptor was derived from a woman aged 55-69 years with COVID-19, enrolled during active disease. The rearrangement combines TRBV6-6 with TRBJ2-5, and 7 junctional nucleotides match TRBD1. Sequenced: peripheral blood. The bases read TGTGCCAGCAGTTTCACAGGGGAGTGGGAGACCCAGTACTTC. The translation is CASSFTGEWETQYF.